The 22 T cell receptor beta chains below come from one sample, sequenced in a study of glioma-infiltrating T cells after dendritic cell vaccination (dated by TCRdb to the mid-2010s). Libraries were made using the immunoSEQ multiplex PCR assay. TCRdb limited this immuneACCESS table to in-frame rearrangements with V and J called. A share of clones is missing; checked studies link under half to unresolved V genes, and the rest is unexplained. The sample profile shows some 70,000 clones; approximately 80% of them were found once. Roughly 7.7% of the sample goes to the ten largest clones. The sample here was blood, taken before dendritic cell vaccination. The receptors stem from a human donor with glioblastoma.

The rearrangement uses TRBV7-9 and TRBJ2-3; a possible D gene is TRBD2 (6 bases). V was shortened by 4 bases and J by 5 bases, with 16 bases between the two germline ends. CDR1 and CDR2 from the germline V gene are SEHNR and FQNEAQ (reference sequence). The CDR3 consists of 15 residues. The DNA for the CDR3 is TGTGCCAGCAGCTCTGCCTGGGCCGGGGGAGATACGCAGTATTTT. It codes for CASSSAWAGGDTQYF.

This clone was recorded only once. The chain carries TRBV11-2 and TRBJ1-1; a possible D gene is TRBD1 (6 bases). CDR3 length: 15 amino acids. The V end lost 5 bases, the J end lost 1 base, and 14 bases lay between the germline ends. The V gene's germline CDR1 is SGHAT and CDR2 FQNNGV. CDR3 in DNA: TGTGCCAGCAGCAAAGCGCTGGGACAGAACACTGAAGCTTTCTTT. Its translation: CASSKALGQNTEAFF.

The sample holds a few counts of this clone. The V and J genes are TRBV7-6 and TRBJ1-3; D remains ambiguous. The CDR3 runs 15 residues. Trimming left V 2 bases short and J 2 bases short, with 10 bases between. CDR1 and CDR2 from the germline V gene are SGHVS and FNYEAQ. CDR3 residues: CASSLQQAPGNTIYF. In DNA form, the CDR3 reads TGTGCCAGCAGCTTACAACAAGCGCCTGGAAACACCATATATTTT.

The V and J genes are TRBV18 and TRBJ2-1; 7 bases line up with TRBD2. The CDR3 sequence is 15 residues long. The germline CDR1 and CDR2 sequences are KGHSH and LQKENI. V gave up 3 bases and J gave up 5 bases; unmatched junction bases: 7. The CDR3 DNA follows: TGTGCCAGCTCACCCGGACTAGATACTAACAATGAGCAGTTCTTC. This encodes CASSPGLDTNNEQFF. Full variable domain (outside the CDR3, taken from reference TRBV18 and TRBJ2-1): NAGVMQNPRHLVRRRGQEARLRCSPMKGHSHVYWYRQLPEEGLKFMVYLQKENIIDESGMPKERFSAEFPKEGPSILRIQQVVRGDSAAYFCASSPGLDTNNEQFFGPGTRLTVL.

The chain is built from TRBV19 and TRBJ1-1; 7 nucleotides line up with TRBD1. Germline V gene data show CDR1 as LNHDA and CDR2 as SQIVND (reference sequence). V shed 2 bases and J 8 bases; nucleotides not matched to a gene: 8. The CDR3 totals 14 residues. Written as DNA, the CDR3 is TGTGCCAGTAGTATAAACCCCTGGGACAGCGAAGCTTTCTTT. This encodes CASSINPWDSEAFF.

The J gene is TRBJ1-1, the V gene TRBV2, with D possibly matching TRBD1 (5 bases). The V gene lost 3 bases and the J gene lost 10 bases, with 18 bases spanning the gap. Germline V gene data show CDR1 as SNHLY and CDR2 as FYNNEI. The CDR3 loop spans 14 amino acids. As DNA, the CDR3 is TGTGCCAGCAGTGAGGTGTCCCAGAGAACAGGAGCTTTCTTT. Translating it yields CASSEVSQRTGAFF.

The table lists this clone with a few counts. The chain is built from TRBV2 and TRBJ1-5; perhaps TRBD1 as D (6 bases). CDR3 length: 14 residues. The germline V and J ends were trimmed by 5 bases and 6 bases, with 14 bases remaining between them. CDR1 and CDR2 (germline): SNHLY, FYNNEI. CDR3 DNA: TGTGCCAGCAGTAGAGGACAGAGGAGTCAGCCCCAGCATTTT. Protein product: CASSRGQRSQPQHF.

This rearrangement joins TRBV15 to TRBJ1-2, with TRBD1 matching over 11 bases. The J segment lost 4 bases and the V segment lost 7 bases, leaving 11 bases of the junction unmatched. Germline V gene sequence: CDR1 LNHNV, CDR2 YYDKDF (reference sequence). The CDR3 has 16 residues. DNA of the CDR3: TGTGCCACCACCGGGGACAGGGGGTATCAGGCCTATGGCTACACCTTC. Translating gives CATTGDRGYQAYGYTF.

The chain employs TRBV7-6 and TRBJ1-1; 7 bases line up with TRBD1. Germline V gene sequence: CDR1 SGHVS, CDR2 FNYEAQ. The CDR3 extends over 14 amino acids. Losses at the gene ends were 1 base for V and 2 bases for J; bases not matched to a gene: 1. CDR3 loop: CASSLGTGNTEAFF. CDR3 DNA: TGTGCCAGCAGCTTAGGGACAGGCAACACTGAAGCTTTCTTT. The variable domain in full, with the rest retrieved from reference TRBV7-6 and TRBJ1-1, is GAGVSQSPRYKVTKRGQDVALRCDPISGHVSLYWYRQALGQGPEFLTYFNYEAQQDKSGLPNDRFSAERPEGSISTLTIQRTEQRDSAMYRCASSLGTGNTEAFFGQGTRLTVV.

The chain uses TRBV6-5 and TRBJ2-1; D might be TRBD2 (5 bases). This CDR3 has 15 amino acids. The germline V gene encodes CDR1 MNHEY and CDR2 SVGAGI. V lost 6 bases, J lost 0 bases, and 12 bases lay in between. CDR3 loop: CASRASWSSYNEQFF. The CDR3 DNA sequence: TGTGCCAGCAGGGCTAGCTGGAGCTCCTACAATGAGCAGTTCTTC.

This chain links TRBV7-2 with TRBJ2-7; D not certain. V was pared by 3 bases and J by 0 bases, with 9 bases between. The CDR3 is 14 amino acids. Germline CDR1 is SGHTA and CDR2 is FQGNSA. CDR3 loop: CASSFSSDSYEQYF. CDR3 nucleotides: TGTGCCAGCAGCTTTTCAAGCGACTCCTACGAGCAGTACTTC.

The sample holds one count of this clone. This chain's CDR3 is CASGYHRDRGHKTYNEQFF. For the CDR3, the DNA is TGTGCTAGTGGTTATCACCGGGACAGGGGGCACAAAACCTACAATGAGCAGTTCTTC. The J gene is TRBJ2-1, the V gene TRBV12-5, with TRBD1 identical over 12 bases. V was clipped by 4 bases and J by 2 bases; unmatched bases: 12. From germline, CDR1 is LGHNT and CDR2 FRNRAP. The length of the CDR3 is 19 residues. The variable domain in full, completed from reference TRBV12-5 and TRBJ2-1, reads DARVTQTPRHKVTEMGQEVTMRCQPILGHNTVFWYRQTMMQGLELLAYFRNRAPLDDSGMPKDRFSAEMPDATLATLKIQPSEPRDSAVYFCASGYHRDRGHKTYNEQFFGPGTRLTVL.

This chain links TRBV2 with TRBJ2-5; weak D call: TRBD1 (6 bases). This CDR3 has 13 residues. The germline V gene has CDR1 SNHLY and CDR2 FYNNEI. Trimming stripped 6 bases from V and 1 base from J, with 9 bases between. DNA of the CDR3: TGTGCCAGCAGGTTGGACAGCCAAGAGACCCAGTACTTC. It codes for CASRLDSQETQYF.

This chain joins TRBV5-6 and TRBJ2-7; TRBD1 might be the D (6 bases). V was trimmed by 2 bases and J by 3 bases, leaving 15 bases between them. CDR1 and CDR2 (germline): SGHDT, YYEEEE. The CDR3 sequence is 15 residues long. CDR3 region: CASSFRTVRSYEQYF. The DNA of the CDR3 is TGTGCCAGCAGCTTCAGGACAGTAAGAAGCTACGAGCAGTACTTC.

The rearrangement links TRBV5-8 to TRBJ1-3; D not certain. V was pared by 2 bases and J by 4 bases, with 13 bases between. Germline loops: CDR1 SGHTS, CDR2 YDEGEE. This CDR3 spans 15 amino acids. In DNA form, the CDR3 reads TGTGCCAGCAGCTTTCCTATCGAGGTCGGAAACACCATATATTTT. It encodes CASSFPIEVGNTIYF.

This clone appeared a few times. The V and J genes are TRBV6-6 and TRBJ2-1; no definite D call. Deletions cut 6 bases from V and 3 bases from J, with 9 bases between. Germline CDR1 is MNHNY and CDR2 is SVGAGI (reference sequence). The CDR3 has 13 amino acids. CDR3: CASSSGLYNEQFF. Written as DNA, the CDR3 is TGTGCCAGCAGCTCTGGGCTCTACAATGAGCAGTTCTTC.

The chain links TRBV30 to TRBJ2-2; 9 nucleotides match TRBD2. The CDR3 has 17 amino acids. The J segment lost 6 bases and the V segment lost 3 bases, leaving 14 bases of the junction unmatched. Germline V lookup: CDR1 GTSNPN, CDR2 SVGIG (reference sequence). The CDR3 loop is CAWSPTRTGLASGELFF. The CDR3 region has the DNA TGTGCCTGGAGCCCGACGAGGACGGGACTAGCCTCCGGGGAGCTGTTTTTT. Variable domain in full (rest from reference TRBV30 and TRBJ2-2): SQTIHQWPATLVQPVGSPLSLECTVEGTSNPNLYWYRQAAGRGLQLLFYSVGIGQISSEVPQNLSASRPQDRQFILSSKKLLLSDSGFYLCAWSPTRTGLASGELFFGEGSRLTVL.

This clone showed up just once. The chain uses TRBV7-8 and TRBJ2-7, with a weak D call TRBD2 (5 bases). This CDR3 is built from 14 residues. Germline lookup yields CDR1 SGHVS and CDR2 FQNEAQ. V was cut by 6 bases and J by 0 bases, with 12 bases left in between. The CDR3 loop reads CASRISEASYEQYF. The CDR3 DNA reads TGTGCCAGCAGAATATCGGAGGCCTCCTACGAGCAGTACTTC.

The chain has TRBV4-2 and TRBJ1-5; maybe TRBD1 (6 bases). V lost 1 base, J lost 6 bases, and 16 bases lay in between. Germline CDR1 is LGHNA and CDR2 is YNFKEQ. The CDR3 extends over 16 amino acids. The CDR3: CASSQVGDTGIQPQHF. The CDR3 nucleotides are TGTGCCAGCAGCCAAGTAGGAGACACAGGGATTCAGCCCCAGCATTTT.

The chain carries TRBV7-6 and TRBJ1-1; tentatively, D is TRBD1 (5 bases). Trimming pared 5 bases from V and 1 base from J, leaving 8 bases between. This CDR3 contains 13 residues. CDR1 SGHVS and CDR2 FNYEAQ come from the germline V gene. The CDR3 spells CASSPGQNTEAFF. In DNA form, the CDR3 reads TGTGCCAGCAGCCCAGGGCAGAACACTGAAGCTTTCTTT.

J is TRBJ1-2 and V is TRBV10-3; tentative D call: TRBD1 (6 bases). Trimming cost V 11 bases and J 8 bases, with 24 bases left between them. Looked up from germline, CDR1 is ENHRY and CDR2 is SYGVKD. The CDR3 length is 14 residues. This CDR3 reads CASEYDRLRRGYTF. The CDR3 DNA reads as TGTGCCTCCGAGTACGACAGGCTCCGACGAGGCTACACCTTC.

CDR3 protein: CASSLNRGTEAFF. The CDR3, as DNA: TGTGCCAGCAGCTTAAACAGGGGCACTGAAGCTTTCTTT. V gene TRBV11-2 combines with J gene TRBJ1-1; 7 positions agree with TRBD1. The germline gives CDR1 SGHAT, CDR2 FQNNGV. The CDR3 covers 13 residues. V was pared by 2 bases and J by 4 bases, with 1 base of the junction left unmatched.